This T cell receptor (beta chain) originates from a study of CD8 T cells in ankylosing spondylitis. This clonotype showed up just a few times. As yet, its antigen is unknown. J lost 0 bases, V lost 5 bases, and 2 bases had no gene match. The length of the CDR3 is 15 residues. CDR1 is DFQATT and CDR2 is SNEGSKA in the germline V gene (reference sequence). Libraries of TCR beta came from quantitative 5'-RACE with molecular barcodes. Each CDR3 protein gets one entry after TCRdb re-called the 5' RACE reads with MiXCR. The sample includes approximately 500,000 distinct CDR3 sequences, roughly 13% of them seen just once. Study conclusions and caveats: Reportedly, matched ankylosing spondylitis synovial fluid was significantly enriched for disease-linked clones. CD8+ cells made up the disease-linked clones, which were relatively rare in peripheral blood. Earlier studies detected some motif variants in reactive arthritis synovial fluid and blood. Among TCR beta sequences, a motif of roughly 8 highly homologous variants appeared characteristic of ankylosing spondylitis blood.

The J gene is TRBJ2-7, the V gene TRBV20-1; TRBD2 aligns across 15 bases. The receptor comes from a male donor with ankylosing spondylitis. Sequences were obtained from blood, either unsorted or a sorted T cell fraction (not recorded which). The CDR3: CSAQGLAGGSYEQYF. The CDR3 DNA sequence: TGCAGTGCTCAGGGACTAGCGGGAGGCTCCTACGAGCAGTACTTC.